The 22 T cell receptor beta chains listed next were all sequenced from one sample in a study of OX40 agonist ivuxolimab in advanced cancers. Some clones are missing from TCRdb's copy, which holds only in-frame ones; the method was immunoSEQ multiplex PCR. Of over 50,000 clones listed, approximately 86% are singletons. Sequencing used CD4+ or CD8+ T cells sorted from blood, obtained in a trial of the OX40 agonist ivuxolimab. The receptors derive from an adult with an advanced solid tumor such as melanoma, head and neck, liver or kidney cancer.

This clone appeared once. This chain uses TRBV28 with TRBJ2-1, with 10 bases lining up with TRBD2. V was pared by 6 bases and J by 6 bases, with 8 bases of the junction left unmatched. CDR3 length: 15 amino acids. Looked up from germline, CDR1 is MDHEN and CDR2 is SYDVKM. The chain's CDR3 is CASRDRKRGGNEQFF. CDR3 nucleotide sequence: TGTGCCAGCAGGGATAGGAAGCGGGGGGGCAATGAGCAGTTCTTC. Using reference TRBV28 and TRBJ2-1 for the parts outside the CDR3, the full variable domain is DVKVTQSSRYLVKRTGEKVFLECVQDMDHENMFWYRQDPGLGLRLIYFSYDVKMKEKGDIPEGYSVSREKKERFSLILESASTNQTSMYLCASRDRKRGGNEQFFGPGTRLTVL.

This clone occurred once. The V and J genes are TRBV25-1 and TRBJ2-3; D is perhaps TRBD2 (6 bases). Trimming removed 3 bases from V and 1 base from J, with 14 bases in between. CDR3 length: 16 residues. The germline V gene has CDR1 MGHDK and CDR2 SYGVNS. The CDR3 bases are TGTGCCAGCAGTGATTTAGCGGAAACCGGCACAGATACGCAGTATTTT. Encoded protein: CASSDLAETGTDTQYF.

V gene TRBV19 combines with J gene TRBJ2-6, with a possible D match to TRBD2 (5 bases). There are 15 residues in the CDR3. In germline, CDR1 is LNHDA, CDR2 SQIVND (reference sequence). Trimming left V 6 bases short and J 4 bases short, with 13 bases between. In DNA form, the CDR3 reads TGTGCCAGTAGCCTTAGCGCCGGAGGGGCCAACGTCCTGACTTTC. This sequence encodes CASSLSAGGANVLTF.

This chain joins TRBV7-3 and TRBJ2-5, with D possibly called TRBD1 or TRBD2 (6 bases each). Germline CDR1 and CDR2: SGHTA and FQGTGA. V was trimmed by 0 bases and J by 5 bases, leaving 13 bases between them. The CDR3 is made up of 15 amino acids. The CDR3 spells CASSLTSGAGETQYF. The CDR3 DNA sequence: TGTGCCAGCAGCTTAACGTCGGGGGCCGGGGAGACCCAGTACTTC.

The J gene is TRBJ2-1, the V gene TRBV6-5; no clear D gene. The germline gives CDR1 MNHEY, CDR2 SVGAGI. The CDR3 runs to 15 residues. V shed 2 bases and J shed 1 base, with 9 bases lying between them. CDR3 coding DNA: TGTGCCAGCAGTTACGCTGGCTCTTCCTACAATGAGCAGTTCTTC. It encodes CASSYAGSSYNEQFF.

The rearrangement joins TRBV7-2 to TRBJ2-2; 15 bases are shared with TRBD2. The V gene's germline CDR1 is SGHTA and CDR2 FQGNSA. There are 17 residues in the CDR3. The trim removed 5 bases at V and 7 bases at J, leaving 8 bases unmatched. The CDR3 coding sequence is TGTGCCAGCAGCCTAGGACTAGCGGGAGGGCACGGCGGGGAGCTGTTTTTT. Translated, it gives CASSLGLAGGHGGELFF.

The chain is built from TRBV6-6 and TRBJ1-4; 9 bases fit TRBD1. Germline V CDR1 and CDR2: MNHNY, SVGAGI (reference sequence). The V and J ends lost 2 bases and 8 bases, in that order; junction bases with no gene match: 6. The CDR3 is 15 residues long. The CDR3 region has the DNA TGTGCCAGCAGTTACCTGGGACAGGGAGGCGAAAAACTGTTTTTT. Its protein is CASSYLGQGGEKLFF.

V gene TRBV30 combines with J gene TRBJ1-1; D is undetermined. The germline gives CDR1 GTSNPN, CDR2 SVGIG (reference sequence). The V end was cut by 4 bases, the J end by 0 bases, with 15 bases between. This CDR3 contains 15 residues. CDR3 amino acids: CAWKLPTLMNTEAFF. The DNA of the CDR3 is TGTGCCTGGAAGCTACCGACCCTGATGAACACTGAAGCTTTCTTT.

The CDR3 protein is CASSLGHNNEQFF. The CDR3 coding sequence is TGTGCCAGCAGCTTAGGACATAACAATGAGCAGTTCTTC. This chain joins TRBV7-2 and TRBJ2-1; D gene unclear. Trimming removed 1 base from V and 5 bases from J, with 6 bases in between. CDR1 SGHTA and CDR2 FQGNSA come from the germline V gene. The CDR3 covers 13 residues.

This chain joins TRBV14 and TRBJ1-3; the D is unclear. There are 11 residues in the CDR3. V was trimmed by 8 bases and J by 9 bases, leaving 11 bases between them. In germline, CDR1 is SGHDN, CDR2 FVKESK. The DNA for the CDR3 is TGTGCCAGCCCGACCGGGTGCACCATATATTTT. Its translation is CASPTGCTIYF.

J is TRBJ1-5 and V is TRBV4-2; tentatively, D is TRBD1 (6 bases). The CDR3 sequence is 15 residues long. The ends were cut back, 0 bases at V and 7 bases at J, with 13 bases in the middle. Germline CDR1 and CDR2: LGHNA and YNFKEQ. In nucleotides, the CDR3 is TGTGCCAGCAGCCAAGAAGCAGGGGCCGGGCAGCCCCAGCATTTT. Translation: CASSQEAGAGQPQHF.

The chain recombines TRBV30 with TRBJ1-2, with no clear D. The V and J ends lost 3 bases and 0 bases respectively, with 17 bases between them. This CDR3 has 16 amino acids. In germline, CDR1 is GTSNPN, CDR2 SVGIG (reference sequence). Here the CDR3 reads CAWSPLGTGANYGYTF. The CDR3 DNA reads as TGTGCCTGGAGCCCCCTAGGCACCGGGGCTAACTATGGCTACACCTTC. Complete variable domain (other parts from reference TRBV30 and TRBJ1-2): SQTIHQWPATLVQPVGSPLSLECTVEGTSNPNLYWYRQAAGRGLQLLFYSVGIGQISSEVPQNLSASRPQDRQFILSSKKLLLSDSGFYLCAWSPLGTGANYGYTFGSGTRLTVV.

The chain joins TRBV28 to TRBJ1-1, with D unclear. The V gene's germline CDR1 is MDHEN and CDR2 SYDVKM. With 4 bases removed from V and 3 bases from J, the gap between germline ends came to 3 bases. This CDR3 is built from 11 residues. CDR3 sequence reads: CASSYYTEAFF. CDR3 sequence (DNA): TGTGCCAGCAGTTACTACACTGAAGCTTTCTTT.

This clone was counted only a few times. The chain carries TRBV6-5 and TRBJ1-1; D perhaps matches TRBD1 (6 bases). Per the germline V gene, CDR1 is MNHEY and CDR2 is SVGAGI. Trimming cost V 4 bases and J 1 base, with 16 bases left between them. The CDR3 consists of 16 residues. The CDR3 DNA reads TGTGCCAGCAGTTCCCCCACAGGGCGCGGGAACACTGAAGCTTTCTTT. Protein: CASSSPTGRGNTEAFF.

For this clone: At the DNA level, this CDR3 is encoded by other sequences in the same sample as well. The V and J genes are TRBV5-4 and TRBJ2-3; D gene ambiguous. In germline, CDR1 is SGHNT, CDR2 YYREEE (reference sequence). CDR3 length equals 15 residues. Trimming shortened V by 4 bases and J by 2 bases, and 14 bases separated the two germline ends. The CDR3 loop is CASSPAAEVTDTQYF. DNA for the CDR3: TGTGCCAGCAGCCCGGCGGCAGAGGTCACAGATACGCAGTATTTT. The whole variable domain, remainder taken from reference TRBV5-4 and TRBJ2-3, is ETGVTQSPTHLIKTRGQQVTLRCSSQSGHNTVSWYQQALGQGPQFIFQYYREEENGRGNFPPRFSGLQFPNYSSELNVNALELDDSALYLCASSPAAEVTDTQYFGPGTRLTVL.

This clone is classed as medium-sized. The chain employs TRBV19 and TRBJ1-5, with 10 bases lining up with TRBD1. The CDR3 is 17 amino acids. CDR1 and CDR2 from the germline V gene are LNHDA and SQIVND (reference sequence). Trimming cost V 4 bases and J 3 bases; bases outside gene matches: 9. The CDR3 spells CASSTGTGATLNQPQHF. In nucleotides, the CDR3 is TGTGCCAGTAGTACAGGGACAGGGGCCACCCTCAATCAGCCCCAGCATTTT.

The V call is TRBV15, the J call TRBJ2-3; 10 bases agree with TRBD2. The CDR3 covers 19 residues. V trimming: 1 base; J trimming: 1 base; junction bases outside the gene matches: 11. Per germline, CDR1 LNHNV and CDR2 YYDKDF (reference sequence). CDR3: CATSRGRASGGLGTDTQYF. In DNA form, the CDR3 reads TGTGCCACCAGCAGAGGGCGGGCTAGCGGGGGCCTCGGCACAGATACGCAGTATTTT.

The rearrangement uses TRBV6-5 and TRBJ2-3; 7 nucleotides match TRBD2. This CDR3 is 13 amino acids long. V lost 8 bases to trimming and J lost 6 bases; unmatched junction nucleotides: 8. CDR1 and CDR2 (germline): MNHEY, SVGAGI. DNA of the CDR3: TGTGCCAGCGGGTGGACTAGTAGGGATACGCAGTATTTT. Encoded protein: CASGWTSRDTQYF.

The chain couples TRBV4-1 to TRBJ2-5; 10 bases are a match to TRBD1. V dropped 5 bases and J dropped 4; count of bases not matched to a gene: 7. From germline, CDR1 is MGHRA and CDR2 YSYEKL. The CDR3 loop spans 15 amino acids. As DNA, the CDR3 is TGCGCCAGCAGCGTGGGACAGGGGATGTTAGAGACCCAGTACTTC. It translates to CASSVGQGMLETQYF.

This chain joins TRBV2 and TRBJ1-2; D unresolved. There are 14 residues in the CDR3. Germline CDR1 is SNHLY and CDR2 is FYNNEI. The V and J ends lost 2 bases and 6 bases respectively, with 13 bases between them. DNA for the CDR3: TGTGCCAGCAGTGAATTTTCAGCCCGCCATGGCTACACCTTC. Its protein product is CASSEFSARHGYTF.

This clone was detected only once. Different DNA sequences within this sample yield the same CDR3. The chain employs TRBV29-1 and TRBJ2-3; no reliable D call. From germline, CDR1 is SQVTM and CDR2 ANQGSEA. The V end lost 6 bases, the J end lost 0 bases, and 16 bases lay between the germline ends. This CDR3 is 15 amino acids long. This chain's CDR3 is CSVPARSSSTDTQYF. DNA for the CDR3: TGCAGCGTGCCAGCACGTTCCTCTAGCACAGATACGCAGTATTTT.

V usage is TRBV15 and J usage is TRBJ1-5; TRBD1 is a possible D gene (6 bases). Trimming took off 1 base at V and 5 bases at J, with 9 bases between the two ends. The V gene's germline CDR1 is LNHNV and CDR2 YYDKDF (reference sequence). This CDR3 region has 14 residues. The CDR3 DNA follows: TGTGCCACCAGCAGAGGTGGGGGCCATCAGCCCCAGCATTTT. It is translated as CATSRGGGHQPQHF.